These T cell receptor beta chains were read from a single sample in a study of CD8+CD57+ T cells in acquired aplastic anemia. TCRdb independently ran MiXCR on the reads; one entry per CDR3 protein. The sample includes roughly 200,000 distinct CDR3 sequences, roughly 65% of them seen just once. Sample: sorted CD4+, CD8+, or CD8+CD57+ T cells (not recorded which) from PBMCs. All receptors come from a human donor with aplastic anemia. Each CDR3 is given with its conserved first and last residue. Each record gives: V gene, clone size, D gene, J gene, CDR3 DNA, CDR3 protein. A D gene is named only where the DNA matches it firmly. Where a row states a size, it is once, few, many or the class of an expanded clone; other rows omit it.

v_call: TRBV10-3
clone_size: NA
d_call: NA
j_call: TRBJ2-2
cdr3_nt: TGTGCCACTAGACAGACCGGGGAGCTGTTTTTT
cdr3_aa: CATRQTGELFF

v_call: TRBV20-1
clone_size: NA
d_call: TRBD2
j_call: TRBJ2-7
cdr3_nt: TGCAGTGCTACCCGGGGGACTAGCGGGCCTTACGAGCAGTACTTC
cdr3_aa: CSATRGTSGPYEQYF

v_call: TRBV4-2
clone_size: NA
d_call: TRBD1
j_call: TRBJ2-3
cdr3_nt: TGTGCCAGCAGGCAACAGGGGGGCACAGATACGCAGTATTTT
cdr3_aa: CASRQQGGTDTQYF

v_call: TRBV6-5
clone_size: NA
d_call: NA
j_call: TRBJ1-5
cdr3_nt: TGTGCCAGCAGTCCGGGACCGCGTAGCAATCAGCCCCAGCATTTT
cdr3_aa: CASSPGPRSNQPQHF

v_call: TRBV5-1
clone_size: many
d_call: NA
j_call: TRBJ1-1
cdr3_nt: TGCGCCAGCAGCTTGGCGGGCAGGGACTACGAAGCTTTCTTT
cdr3_aa: CASSLAGRDYEAFF

v_call: TRBV4-1
clone_size: many
d_call: NA
j_call: TRBJ1-2
cdr3_nt: TGCGCCAGCAGCCAAGATGAGCGGGGGGGGGGCTACACCTTC
cdr3_aa: CASSQDERGGGYTF

v_call: TRBV6-1
clone_size: many
d_call: NA
j_call: TRBJ1-5
cdr3_nt: TGTGCCAGCAGTGAAGCGAGGGCGGAGAATCAGCCCCAGCATTTT
cdr3_aa: CASSEARAENQPQHF

v_call: TRBV9
clone_size: many
d_call: TRBD2
j_call: TRBJ2-7
cdr3_nt: TGTGCCAGCAGCGTAGGTGGGGGGGCCTACGAGCAGTACTTC
cdr3_aa: CASSVGGGAYEQYF

v_call: TRBV4-1
clone_size: many
d_call: NA
j_call: TRBJ2-1
cdr3_nt: TGCGCCAGCAGCCAGAACGACTTGGACAATGAGCAGTTCTTC
cdr3_aa: CASSQNDLDNEQFF

v_call: TRBV7-8
clone_size: NA
d_call: TRBD2
j_call: TRBJ2-5
cdr3_nt: TGTGCCAGCAGCTTAGAAAGCGGGGGAGAGACCCAGTACTTC
cdr3_aa: CASSLESGGETQYF

v_call: TRBV6-1
clone_size: NA
d_call: NA
j_call: TRBJ2-7
cdr3_nt: TGTGCCACCCGTGAGGCACCTTACGAGCAGTACTTC
cdr3_aa: CATREAPYEQYF

v_call: TRBV10-3
clone_size: NA
d_call: NA
j_call: TRBJ1-5
cdr3_nt: TGTGCCATCAGTGATCCAGACAGACTATATCAGCCCCAGCATTTT
cdr3_aa: CAISDPDRLYQPQHF

v_call: TRBV12-3/TRBV12-4
clone_size: NA
d_call: TRBD1
j_call: TRBJ1-1
cdr3_nt: TGTGCCAGCAGCGGACAGGTAAACACTGAAGCTTTCTTT
cdr3_aa: CASSGQVNTEAFF

v_call: TRBV5-1
clone_size: many
d_call: NA
j_call: TRBJ2-7
cdr3_nt: TGCGCCAGCAGCCGCGGAGGAGGGGGGTACGAGCAGTACTTC
cdr3_aa: CASSRGGGGYEQYF

v_call: TRBV7-6
clone_size: NA
d_call: TRBD2
j_call: TRBJ2-1
cdr3_nt: TGTGCCAGCAGCTTATACGGGGGGGCGCACAATGAGCAGTTCTTC
cdr3_aa: CASSLYGGAHNEQFF

v_call: TRBV12-3/TRBV12-4
clone_size: NA
d_call: NA
j_call: TRBJ2-5
cdr3_nt: TGTGCCAGCAGTTTAGAAGCGTTGGGGGGTGGTGCAGAGACCCAGTACTTC
cdr3_aa: CASSLEALGGGAETQYF

v_call: TRBV7-2
clone_size: NA
d_call: NA
j_call: TRBJ1-1
cdr3_nt: TGTGCCAACAGCGGCAGGGCGGTAGCTTTCTTT
cdr3_aa: CANSGRAVAFF

v_call: TRBV20-1
clone_size: once
d_call: TRBD1
j_call: TRBJ2-3
cdr3_nt: TGCAGTGCTAGACAGGGGGCTAGAGATACGCAGTATTTT
cdr3_aa: CSARQGARDTQYF

v_call: TRBV6-5
clone_size: NA
d_call: NA
j_call: TRBJ2-3
cdr3_nt: TGTGCCAGCAAAAAAGATAGGATGCGGACAGATACGCAGTATTTT
cdr3_aa: CASKKDRMRTDTQYF

v_call: TRBV12-3/TRBV12-4
clone_size: once
d_call: NA
j_call: TRBJ2-2
cdr3_nt: TGTGCCAGCAGCCTACAGTTCACCGGGGAGCTGTTTTTT
cdr3_aa: CASSLQFTGELFF

v_call: TRBV5-1
clone_size: NA
d_call: NA
j_call: TRBJ1-5
cdr3_nt: TGCGCCAGCAGCTTGGCGGTGGATCAGCCCCAGCATTTT
cdr3_aa: CASSLAVDQPQHF

v_call: TRBV7-2
clone_size: few
d_call: NA
j_call: TRBJ2-5
cdr3_nt: TGTGCCAGCAGCTTAGGCATCCAAGAGACCCAGTACTTC
cdr3_aa: CASSLGIQETQYF

v_call: TRBV27
clone_size: few
d_call: NA
j_call: TRBJ2-3
cdr3_nt: TGTGCCAGCAGTTTATGGTCGGGGGTGCCCACAGATACGCAGTATTTT
cdr3_aa: CASSLWSGVPTDTQYF

v_call: TRBV7-8
clone_size: NA
d_call: NA
j_call: TRBJ2-2
cdr3_nt: TGTGCCAGCAGCTCTGGACAAGTCACCGGGGAGCTGTTTTTT
cdr3_aa: CASSSGQVTGELFF

v_call: TRBV5-6
clone_size: NA
d_call: TRBD1
j_call: TRBJ1-2
cdr3_nt: TGTGCCAGCAGCACCTCAGGGGGCGACTATGGCTACACCTTC
cdr3_aa: CASSTSGGDYGYTF

v_call: TRBV5-8
clone_size: few
d_call: TRBD2
j_call: TRBJ2-7
cdr3_nt: TGTGCCAGCAGCTCTCCGGGACTAGCGGGAGTTGTCGGCGACGAGCAGTACTTC
cdr3_aa: CASSSPGLAGVVGDEQYF